Sequencing of this TCR beta chain was carried out in a study of chemoradiotherapy in HPV16-positive cancers. About the research overall: A couple of HPV16-positive patients' cells yielded candidate HPV-specific clones and common motifs.

Points from the study as a whole: Only a couple of HPV16-positive patients supplied the functional HPV-specificity definition. Better recurrence-free survival went with HPV-responsive T-cell expansion in HPV16-positive patients. Candidate HPV-specific clones and E7-related TCR motifs grew in tumor during treatment.

The J segment lost 3 bases and the V segment lost 2 bases, leaving 5 bases of the junction unmatched. Germline V lookup: CDR1 MGHRA, CDR2 YSYEKL. The CDR3 sequence is 15 residues long. Method: immunoSEQ multiplex PCR; TCRdb's copy keeps in-frame clones and lacks some. The sample has several thousand clones, approximately 85% seen once. In the case of this clone: The antigen is unknown.

The sequenced sample was tumor tissue, obtained from a patient who underwent chemoradiotherapy. This receptor was identified in a human donor with HPV-associated anogenital cancer. The chain joins TRBV4-1 to TRBJ2-5; 8 bases align to TRBD1. CDR3 loop: CASSQLATGEETQYF. Here the CDR3 DNA reads TGCGCCAGCAGCCAACTGGCGACAGGGGAAGAGACCCAGTACTTC.